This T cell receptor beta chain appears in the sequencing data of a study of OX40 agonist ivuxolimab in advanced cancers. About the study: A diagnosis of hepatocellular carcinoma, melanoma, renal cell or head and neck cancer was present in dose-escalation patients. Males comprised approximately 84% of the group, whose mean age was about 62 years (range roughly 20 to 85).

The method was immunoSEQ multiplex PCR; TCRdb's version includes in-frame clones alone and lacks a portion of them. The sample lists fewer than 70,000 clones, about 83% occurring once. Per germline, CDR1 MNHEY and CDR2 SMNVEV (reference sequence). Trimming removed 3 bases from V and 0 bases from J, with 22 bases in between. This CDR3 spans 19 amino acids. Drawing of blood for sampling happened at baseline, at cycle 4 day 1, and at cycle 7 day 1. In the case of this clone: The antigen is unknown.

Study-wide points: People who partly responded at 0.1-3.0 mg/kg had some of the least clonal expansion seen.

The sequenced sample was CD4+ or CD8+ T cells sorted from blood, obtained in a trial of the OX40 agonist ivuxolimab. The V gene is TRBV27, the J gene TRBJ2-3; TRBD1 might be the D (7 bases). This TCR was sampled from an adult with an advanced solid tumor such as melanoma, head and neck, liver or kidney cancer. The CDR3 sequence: CASSLEGGDRPHSTDTQYF. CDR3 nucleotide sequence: TGTGCCAGCAGTTTGGAGGGCGGGGACAGACCCCATAGCACAGATACGCAGTATTTT.